This T cell receptor beta chain was found in a study of cytomegalovirus exposure and HLA in healthy donors. General study findings and limits: Cytomegalovirus association was listed for 150 to 200 TCR beta chains. Reportedly, HLA-A and HLA-B alleles of most subjects were accurately predicted from TCR beta. Later genetic work tied a missense DCLRE1C variant to beta-chain V and J trimming.

Vbeta (60) and Jbeta (13) primers were used in the PCR. Assay: immunoSEQ multiplex PCR; the TCRdb copy retains only in-frame clones and omits some. Of some 150,000 clones listed, roughly 80% are singletons. A note on this clone: The antigen is unknown.

The sequencing input was PBMCs. The receptor was derived from a female donor in good health and CMV-seronegative.

The CDR3 DNA follows: TGTGCCTGGGGAGACAGTTACTACAATGAGCAGTTCTTC. This gives the protein CAWGDSYYNEQFF. The chain employs TRBV30 and TRBJ2-1; TRBD1 is a possible D gene (5 bases). V lost 5 bases to trimming and J lost 3 bases, with 11 bases between them. The CDR3 covers 13 residues. The germline V gene encodes CDR1 GTSNPN and CDR2 SVGIG (reference sequence). The full variable domain, its missing parts supplied by reference TRBV30 and TRBJ2-1, is SQTIHQWPATLVQPVGSPLSLECTVEGTSNPNLYWYRQAAGRGLQLLFYSVGIGQISSEVPQNLSASRPQDRQFILSSKKLLLSDSGFYLCAWGDSYYNEQFFGPGTRLTVL.